This T cell receptor (beta chain) was sequenced during a study of T cell responses to AZD1222 COVID-19 vaccine. Study-level points and caveats: Seropositive at baseline were only a handful of AZD1222 recipients. Spike-specific TCR breadth and depth were elevated following two AZD1222 doses.

Worth noting for this clone: Its antigen is as yet unknown.

Assay used: immunoSEQ multiplex PCR; TCRdb lists only in-frame clones, some missing. The repertoire includes about 100,000 clones, about 90% of them detected once, and 3.5% to 4.5% sits in the top ten. This CDR3 spans 12 amino acids. Deletions cut 11 bases from V and 8 bases from J, with 18 bases between. Germline lookup yields CDR1 MNHNY and CDR2 SVGAGI (reference sequence). The receptor's source is an adult in good health. Here the sequenced sample was peripheral blood, taken on day 0 of MenACWY control vaccination. The gene calls are TRBV6-6 and TRBJ1-2; the D gene is possibly TRBD1 (6 bases). DNA for the CDR3: TGTGCCGCCAATGAGGGGGGGAGAGGCTACACCTTC. The encoded protein is CAANEGGRGYTF.